One and the same sample provided the 6 T cell receptor beta chains below, sequenced in a study of T cell repertoires in cytomegalovirus infection. TCRdb reprocessed the reads via MiXCR and lists one record per CDR3 protein. The data contain 200,000 to 300,000 distinct CDR3 sequences, roughly an eighth of them singletons. Sequenced: PBMCs. Source of these receptors: a human donor in good health (CMV status not recorded). Some clones in this sample may be carry-over from other donors' samples.

This clonotype occurred many times. The chain uses TRBV9 and TRBJ1-6, with D unclear. The V gene's germline CDR1 is SGDLS and CDR2 YYNGEE. The V and J ends lost 0 bases and 8 bases respectively, with 6 bases between them. The length of the CDR3 is 13 residues. CDR3 amino acids: CASSVADYSPLHF. The CDR3 DNA is TGTGCCAGCAGCGTAGCCGATTATTCACCCCTCCACTTT.

This clonotype was counted only a few times. The chain combines TRBV28 with TRBJ1-5, with 7 bases fitting TRBD1. J gave up 0 bases and V 5 bases, and 4 bases lay outside the gene matches. The CDR3 runs to 15 residues. Looked up from germline, CDR1 is MDHEN and CDR2 is SYDVKM. CDR3 sequence (DNA): TGTGCCAGCAGTAAACAGGGGAATAGCAATCAGCCCCAGCATTTT. Protein: CASSKQGNSNQPQHF.

Many counts were recorded for this clonotype. V usage is TRBV7-8 and J usage is TRBJ2-5, with D perhaps assigned TRBD1 or TRBD2 (5 bases each). V shed 1 base and J shed 2 bases, with 11 bases lying between them. Germline CDR1 is SGHVS and CDR2 is FQNEAQ. This CDR3 contains 15 residues. The CDR3 coding sequence is TGTGCCAGCAGCTTAGGACAGACTACTCAAGAGACCCAGTACTTC. This encodes CASSLGQTTQETQYF.

Ten or more counts support this clonotype. CDR3 amino acids: CASTVRGDYYGYTF. CDR3 DNA sequence: TGTGCCAGTACGGTTAGAGGAGACTACTATGGCTACACCTTC. This rearrangement joins TRBV19 to TRBJ1-2, with unresolved D. The germline gives CDR1 LNHDA, CDR2 SQIVND (reference sequence). This CDR3 is built from 14 residues. Trimming pared 7 bases from V and 3 bases from J, leaving 15 bases between.

V gene TRBV29-1 combines with J gene TRBJ2-7; D possibly corresponds to TRBD1 (6 bases). The germline gives CDR1 SQVTM, CDR2 ANQGSEA. This CDR3 region has 14 residues. The V gene lost 3 bases and the J gene lost 5 bases, with 17 bases spanning the gap. CDR3 in amino acids: CSVEAQGLVNEQYF. The CDR3 DNA sequence: TGCAGCGTTGAGGCCCAGGGGCTGGTCAACGAGCAGTACTTC.

There are many counts of this clonotype. The V gene is TRBV7-9, the J gene TRBJ2-1, with 11 bases matching TRBD2. Germline lookup yields CDR1 SEHNR and CDR2 FQNEAQ (reference sequence). This CDR3 is 15 amino acids long. J lost 6 bases, V lost 2 bases, and 3 bases had no gene match. The CDR3 DNA sequence: TGTGCCAGCAGCTTAAGACTAGCGGGGTTCAATGAGCAGTTCTTC. The encoded protein is CASSLRLAGFNEQFF.